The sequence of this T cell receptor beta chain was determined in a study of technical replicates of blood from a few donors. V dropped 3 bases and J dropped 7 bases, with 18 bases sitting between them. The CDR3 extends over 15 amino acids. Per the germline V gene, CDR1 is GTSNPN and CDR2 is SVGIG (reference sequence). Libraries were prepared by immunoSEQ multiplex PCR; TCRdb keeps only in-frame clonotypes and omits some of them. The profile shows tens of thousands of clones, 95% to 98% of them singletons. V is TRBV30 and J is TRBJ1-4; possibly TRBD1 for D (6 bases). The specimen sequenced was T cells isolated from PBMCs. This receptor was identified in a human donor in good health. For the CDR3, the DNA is TGTGCCTGGAGGGGGACACAGGGAGTCAGTGAAAAACTGTTTTTT. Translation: CAWRGTQGVSEKLFF.